Listed below are T cell receptor beta chains from one sample, sequenced in a study of CD8 T cells in Susac syndrome. TCRdb redid the calling of the immunoSEQ multiplex PCR reads with MiXCR, one entry per CDR3 protein. There are some 97,000 distinct CDR3 sequences in the sample; approximately 95% occur only once, and 0.3% lies in the top ten. Sequences were obtained from CD8+ T cells from PBMCs. These receptors originate from a human donor with Susac syndrome. Each CDR3 is given with its conserved first and last residue. A D gene is named only where the DNA matches it firmly. Part of the rows lack a size; the others show once, few, many or a class for expanded clones.

v_call	j_call	d_call	clone_size	cdr3_nt	cdr3_aa
TRBV28	TRBJ1-2	TRBD1	-	TGTGCCAGCAGCACAGGGGGCTATGGCTACACCTTC	CASSTGGYGYTF
TRBV18	TRBJ1-2	-	-	TGTGCCAGCTCACTAGAGCTAGGACTTTCTGGCCGAGGCTACACCTTC	CASSLELGLSGRGYTF
TRBV7-9	TRBJ1-1	-	-	TGTGCCAGCAGCTTAGGGGACCTGAACACTGAAGCTTTCTTT	CASSLGDLNTEAFF
TRBV21-1	TRBJ2-5	-	-	TGTGCCAGCACTGAAATGGCCCAGTACTTC	CASTEMAQYF
TRBV20-1	TRBJ2-7	-	-	TGCAGTGCTAGTCCGATGATCCACGGGAAAAACGAGCAGTACTTC	CSASPMIHGKNEQYF
TRBV4-2	TRBJ2-2	-	-	TGTGCCAGCAGCCAAGAAGAGCTCCTGAACACCGGGGAGCTGTTTTTT	CASSQEELLNTGELFF
TRBV12-3/TRBV12-4	TRBJ1-5	TRBD1	once	TGTGCCAGCAGTCATCCAGGGGGAGAGGATCAGCCCCAGCATTTT	CASSHPGGEDQPQHF
TRBV13	TRBJ2-7	TRBD2	-	TGTGCCAGCAGCCCAAGCGGGGGGGGTAGGGGCGAGCAGTACTTC	CASSPSGGGRGEQYF
TRBV13	TRBJ2-1	TRBD2	-	TGTGCCAGCGTTACTAGCGGGAGGAATGAGCAGTTCTTC	CASVTSGRNEQFF
TRBV30	TRBJ1-1	-	-	TGTGCCTGGAGGTCCCAGTGGGTCGGCACTGAAGCTTTCTTT	CAWRSQWVGTEAFF
TRBV6-6	TRBJ1-2	TRBD1	-	TGTGCCAGCAGTTACTCGCCCGGGACAGGGGATGGCTACACCTTC	CASSYSPGTGDGYTF
TRBV20-1	TRBJ2-4	TRBD2	-	TGCAGTGCTACAATAGCGGGGGGGACCAAAAACATTCAGTACTTC	CSATIAGGTKNIQYF
TRBV4-1	TRBJ1-2	-	-	TGCGCCAGCAGCCAAGAACGGCTAGTAGGCTACACCTTC	CASSQERLVGYTF
TRBV5-1	TRBJ1-2	-	-	TGCGCCAGCAGCGTGGGACGGGCCGGCTATGGCTACACCTTC	CASSVGRAGYGYTF
TRBV20-1	TRBJ2-7	TRBD1	-	TGCAGTGCTAGAGAGCTCGGACAGGGACACGAGCAGTACTTC	CSARELGQGHEQYF
TRBV7-9	TRBJ2-5	-	-	TGTGCCAGCAGCTTTACCAGGGACGGTCAAGAGACCCAGTACTTC	CASSFTRDGQETQYF
TRBV4-1	TRBJ2-2	-	-	TGCGCCAGCAGCCATGTAATAGCGACTACCCGAACCGGGGAGCTGTTTTTT	CASSHVIATTRTGELFF
TRBV5-1	TRBJ2-1	TRBD2	-	TGCGCCAGCAGCTTGGATTCGGGGGGTCTCATTTCCAATGAGCAGTTCTTC	CASSLDSGGLISNEQFF
TRBV5-6	TRBJ1-5	TRBD1	few	TGTGCCAGCAGCGGGGACAGGGGGCAACAGCCCCAGCATTTT	CASSGDRGQQPQHF
TRBV6-5	TRBJ2-1	-	-	TGTGCCAGCAGTTACAACCCAACTAACAATGAGCAGTTCTTC	CASSYNPTNNEQFF
TRBV3-1	TRBJ2-5	-	-	TGTGCCAGCAGCCAACTCCCGACAGAGGAGACCCAGTACTTC	CASSQLPTEETQYF
TRBV12-3/TRBV12-4	TRBJ2-7	-	-	TGTGCCAGCAGGGACCGGGACACCGAGCAGTACTTC	CASRDRDTEQYF
TRBV19	TRBJ2-7	TRBD1	once	TGTGCCAGCACTGACGGGACAGCAAACTCCTACGAGCAGTACTTC	CASTDGTANSYEQYF
TRBV23-1	TRBJ2-1	-	-	TGCGCCAGCAGGGACAGCCCTATTACCTACAATGAGCAGTTCTTC	CASRDSPITYNEQFF
TRBV6-1	TRBJ1-1	-	-	TGTGCCAGCATCCCAGACGGGTCTAACACTGAAGCTTTCTTT	CASIPDGSNTEAFF
TRBV28	TRBJ2-1	TRBD2	-	TGTGCCAGCAGTTTAATTCGGGAGGGGGGGTTCTTC	CASSLIREGGFF
TRBV5-1	TRBJ1-1	TRBD1	-	TGCGCCAGCAGCGCCGGGACAGGGGTGACTGAAGCTTTCTTT	CASSAGTGVTEAFF
TRBV14	TRBJ1-6	-	-	TGTGCCAGCAGCCAGATGGTCTCACCCCTCCACTTT	CASSQMVSPLHF
TRBV2	TRBJ2-3	-	-	TGTGCCAGCAACCTCGGGAGAACGGGCACAGATACGCAGTATTTT	CASNLGRTGTDTQYF
TRBV7-9	TRBJ1-6	-	-	TGTGCCAGCAGCTTAGGGCAGGGCACCTATAATTCACCCCTCCACTTT	CASSLGQGTYNSPLHF
TRBV15	TRBJ2-1	TRBD2	-	TGTGCCACGAGCGGGAAGGGTTTCAATGAGCAGTTCTTC	CATSGKGFNEQFF
TRBV29-1	TRBJ1-1	-	-	TGCAGCGTTGGGTCTTTTCCTGAAGCTTTCTTT	CSVGSFPEAFF
TRBV20-1	TRBJ2-3	-	-	TGCAGTGCGCCGGCTAGCGGCACAGATACGCAGTATTTT	CSAPASGTDTQYF
TRBV29-1	TRBJ2-1	-	-	TGCAGCGCGGGGAGCAATGAGCAGTTCTTC	CSAGSNEQFF
TRBV18	TRBJ2-3	TRBD1	-	TGTGCCAGCTCACGGAGACAGGGGGGAGATACGCAGTATTTT	CASSRRQGGDTQYF
TRBV5-1	TRBJ2-5	TRBD1	-	TGCGCCAGCAGTCCCCAGGGGGAAGAGACCCAGTACTTC	CASSPQGEETQYF
TRBV13	TRBJ1-4	-	-	TGTGCCAGCAGCAGGACGGCAAATGAAAAACTGTTTTTT	CASSRTANEKLFF
TRBV9	TRBJ2-5	-	-	TGTGCCAGCGGGGGCAGGGGCCCCCAAGAGACCCAGTACTTC	CASGGRGPQETQYF
TRBV9	TRBJ1-4	-	-	TGTGCCAGCAGACCCGGGCCCACCGGAGAAAAACTGTTTTTT	CASRPGPTGEKLFF
TRBV29-1	TRBJ1-3	-	-	TGCAGCGTTGTGGGAGGTGACTCTGGAAACACCATATATTTT	CSVVGGDSGNTIYF
TRBV4-1	TRBJ2-5	TRBD1	once	TGCGCCAGCAGCAAAGCAACGACAGGGGTCCTACAAGAGACCCAGTACTTC	CASSKATTGVLQETQYF
TRBV6-1	TRBJ1-2	-	-	TGTGCCAGCAGTGAAGCGAGGTGGGATGGCTACACCTTC	CASSEARWDGYTF
TRBV4-1	TRBJ2-3	-	-	TGCGCCAGCAGCCCGCCAGGGGTCCCAGATACGCAGTATTTT	CASSPPGVPDTQYF
TRBV6-1	TRBJ2-3	-	-	TGTGCCAGCAGTGTTGGAAGGGTGTCCTACACAGATACGCAGTATTTT	CASSVGRVSYTDTQYF
TRBV12-3/TRBV12-4	TRBJ2-7	-	-	TGTGCCAGCAGTGCCCGGGACACCTACGAGCAGTACTTC	CASSARDTYEQYF